This T cell receptor (beta chain) was sequenced in a study of OX40 agonist ivuxolimab in advanced cancers. Study in general: Of the participants, under 50% had some prior anti-PD-1, anti-PD-L1 or anti-CTLA-4 therapy, which was allowed. Study results and caveats: In the expanded peripheral T cells, antigen specificity was never determined.

Germline-derived CDR1 and CDR2 are LNHDA and SQIVND (reference sequence). The CDR3 is 14 amino acids. Patients with autoimmune history or systemic immunosuppression were excluded. Profiling relied on immunoSEQ multiplex PCR, and the TCRdb table lists in-frame clones only, not all of them. In the table there are fewer than 55,000 clones, 80% of which are singletons. Concerning this clone itself: Its target is not known.

Source: CD4+ or CD8+ T cells sorted from blood, taken in a trial of the OX40 agonist ivuxolimab. The TCR sequence derives from an adult with an advanced solid tumor such as melanoma, head and neck, liver or kidney cancer. The chain links TRBV19 to TRBJ2-5, with 8 bases identical to TRBD1. The DNA end is more similar to TRBJ2-7, so the J call may be wrong. As DNA, the CDR3 is TGTGCCAGTAGTTTTGGACAGGGATCCTACGAGCAGTACTTC. It codes for CASSFGQGSYEQYF.